Listed below are T cell receptor beta chains from one sample, sequenced in a study of blood T cell repertoires in COVID-19. Assay: immunoSEQ multiplex PCR; the TCRdb copy retains only in-frame clones and omits some. This table holds just over 65,000 clones, more than 80% found once. Sequenced input: peripheral blood. These TCRs come from a man aged 25 to 45 with acute or convalescent COVID-19. The CDR3 runs from the conserved cysteine through the conserved F or W. A D gene is named only where the DNA matches it firmly. Expanded clones are given a class, and other clones once, few, many or no size at all.

>NA|TRBV5-1|TRBD1|TRBJ2-7
TGCGCCAGCAGCATGACAGGGGCCCAAAGGGAGCAGTACTTC
CASSMTGAQREQYF
>NA|TRBV27|NA|TRBJ1-4
TGTGCCAGCAGTTCAGGGTTTGCTAATGAAAAACTGTTTTTT
CASSSGFANEKLFF
>once|TRBV7-3|NA|TRBJ2-3
TGTGCCAGCAGCTTAATTGCAGGTGCCCGGGATACGCAGTATTTT
CASSLIAGARDTQYF
>NA|TRBV4-3|NA|TRBJ1-4
TGCGCCAGCAGCCAAGAGCCGCGCGAAAAACTGTTTTTT
CASSQEPREKLFF
>NA|TRBV10-3|NA|TRBJ2-7
TGTGCCATCAGTGGGGCAATGAGCAGGGTCGACGAGCAGTACTTC
CAISGAMSRVDEQYF
>NA|TRBV28|TRBD1|TRBJ2-7
TGTGCCAGCTCCGGGACAGGGAGCGAGAAGCAGTACTTC
CASSGTGSEKQYF
>NA|TRBV7-9|TRBD1|TRBJ2-5
TGTGCCAGCAGCTTAGAGCTGTGGACAGGGGGCGTCGGAGAGACCCAGTACTTC
CASSLELWTGGVGETQYF
>NA|TRBV7-9|NA|TRBJ1-4
TGTGCCAGCAGCCTCAATGGGGGCTGGGCTAATGAAAAACTGTTTTTT
CASSLNGGWANEKLFF
>few|TRBV20-1|NA|TRBJ2-7
TGCAGTGGCATCCAACTCAACGAGCAGTACTTC
CSGIQLNEQYF
>many|TRBV20-1|NA|TRBJ2-7
TGCAGTGTCAGGGCCTACGAGCAGTACTTC
CSVRAYEQYF
>NA|TRBV7-2|NA|TRBJ2-7
TGTGCCAGCAGGTCACAGGCCTACGAGCAGTACTTC
CASRSQAYEQYF
>NA|TRBV29-1|NA|TRBJ1-1
TGCAGCTCCCTGGGGGGGGCATACACTGAAGCTTTCTTT
CSSLGGAYTEAFF
>NA|TRBV7-2|NA|TRBJ2-4
TGTGCCAGCAGCCTCAGCGGTAGCGGAGCCAAAAACATTCAGTACTTC
CASSLSGSGAKNIQYF
>NA|TRBV5-1|TRBD1|TRBJ1-3
TGCGCCAGCAGCTTGAACAGGGGGCACGGAAACACCATATATTTT
CASSLNRGHGNTIYF
>NA|TRBV7-8|NA|TRBJ1-1
TGTGCCAGCAGCTTGGAACGGCGGGGGGCCTACCGGGGAGCTTTCTTT
CASSLERRGAYRGAFF
>NA|TRBV4-3|NA|TRBJ2-7
TGCGCCAGCAGCCAAGAACTAGGAAGGGTTCGATACGAGCAGTACTTC
CASSQELGRVRYEQYF
>NA|TRBV3-1/TRBV3-2|NA|TRBJ1-6
TGTGCCAGCAGCCCCTCGGTGCATAATTCACCCCTCCACTTT
CASSPSVHNSPLHF
>NA|TRBV5-4|NA|TRBJ1-6
TGTGCCAGCAGCTTGGCCTTGGGGCGCGACTCACCCCTCCACTTT
CASSLALGRDSPLHF
>NA|TRBV13|TRBD2|TRBJ2-1
TGTGCCAGCAGCCCCTCCGTGGCGGGAGCTCGGTATGAGCAGTTCTTC
CASSPSVAGARYEQFF
>NA|TRBV2|TRBD1|TRBJ2-5
TGTGCCAGCAGTGCCGGGACAGGCTGGGCCCAGTACTTC
CASSAGTGWAQYF
>NA|TRBV6-5|NA|TRBJ2-5
TGTGCCAGCATGAGAGGGGGGGGATACGAGACCCAGTACTTC
CASMRGGGYETQYF
>once|TRBV28|TRBD1|TRBJ1-5
TGTGCCAGCAGCATAAGTGTCGGGCTTGGGACAGGGGATCAGCCCCAGCATTTT
CASSISVGLGTGDQPQHF
>NA|TRBV7-2|NA|TRBJ1-1
TGTGCCAGCAGTATTCAGGGGAACACTGAAGCTTTCTTT
CASSIQGNTEAFF
>NA|TRBV30|TRBD2|TRBJ2-1
TGTGCCTGGAGTCGGAATAGCGGGAGCTCCTACAATGAGCAGTTCTTC
CAWSRNSGSSYNEQFF
>NA|TRBV6-1|TRBD1|TRBJ2-3
TGTGCCAGCAGTGAAGGACAGGGGGCGACAGATACGCAGTATTTT
CASSEGQGATDTQYF
>NA|TRBV29-1|TRBD1|TRBJ1-2
TGCAGCGTTATCGCCAGGGGGCGCGTTAATAATGGCTACACCTTC
CSVIARGRVNNGYTF
>NA|TRBV7-7|NA|TRBJ2-5
TGTGCCAGCAGCTTAGGGGGGGTGGAGACCCAGTACTTC
CASSLGGVETQYF
>NA|TRBV15|TRBD1|TRBJ1-3
TGTGCCACCAGCACGGGGACAGGCTCTGGAAACACCATATATTTT
CATSTGTGSGNTIYF
>NA|TRBV2|TRBD1|TRBJ1-5
TGTGCCAGCAGTGGGACAGGGAACAATCAGCCCCAGCATTTT
CASSGTGNNQPQHF
>NA|TRBV19|NA|TRBJ2-2
TGTGCCACCTTGGAGCAGAACACCGGGGAGCTGTTTTTT
CATLEQNTGELFF
>NA|TRBV10-2|TRBD1|TRBJ1-5
TGCGCCAGCAGTGAGTCAGGGACAGGGCCTCGGCCCCAGCATTTT
CASSESGTGPRPQHF
>NA|TRBV7-9|TRBD2|TRBJ2-2
TGTGCCTCACCGGGACTAGCGCCCGGGGAGCTGTTTTTT
CASPGLAPGELFF
>NA|TRBV7-9|TRBD2|TRBJ2-3
TGTGCCAGCAGCTTAGTTAGCGGGACAGATACGCAGTATTTT
CASSLVSGTDTQYF
>few|TRBV19|NA|TRBJ1-3
TGTGCCAGTAGTATGGTCGGGGCTGGAAACACCATATATTTT
CASSMVGAGNTIYF
>NA|TRBV7-9|TRBD2|TRBJ2-3
TGTGCCAGCAGCCTGAGGTCCGCGGGAGTGACAGATACGCAGTATTTT
CASSLRSAGVTDTQYF
>NA|TRBV5-5|TRBD2|TRBJ2-4
TGTGCCAGCAGCTTGGGAGGGAGGGACATTCAGTACTTC
CASSLGGRDIQYF
>NA|TRBV5-1|TRBD2|TRBJ2-7
TGCGCCAGCAGCTTGGTGGTGGGACTAGATTTCTACGAGCAGTACTTC
CASSLVVGLDFYEQYF
>NA|TRBV9|TRBD2|TRBJ2-2
TGTGCCAGCAGCGTAGGTTCAGCGGGGGTAAACACCGGGGAGCTGTTTTTT
CASSVGSAGVNTGELFF
>NA|TRBV29-1|TRBD1|TRBJ2-3
TGCAGCGTTGAAGCTTGGACAGGGGCGGATACGCAGTATTTT
CSVEAWTGADTQYF
>once|TRBV10-3|TRBD2|TRBJ2-5
TGTGCCATCAGTGACCCTCGGGGGGGCCAAGAGACCCAGTACTTC
CAISDPRGGQETQYF